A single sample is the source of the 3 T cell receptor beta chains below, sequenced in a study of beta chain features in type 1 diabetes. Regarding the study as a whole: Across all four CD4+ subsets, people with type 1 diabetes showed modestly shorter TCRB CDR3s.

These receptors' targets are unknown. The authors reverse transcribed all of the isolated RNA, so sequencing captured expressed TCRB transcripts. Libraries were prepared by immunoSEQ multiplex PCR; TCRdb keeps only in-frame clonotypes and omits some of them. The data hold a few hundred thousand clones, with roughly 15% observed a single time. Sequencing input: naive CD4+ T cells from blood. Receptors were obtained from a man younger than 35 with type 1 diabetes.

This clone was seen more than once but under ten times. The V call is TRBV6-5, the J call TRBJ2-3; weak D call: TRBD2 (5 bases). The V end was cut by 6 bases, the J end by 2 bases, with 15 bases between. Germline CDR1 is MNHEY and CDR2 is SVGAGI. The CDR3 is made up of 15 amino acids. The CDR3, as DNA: TGTGCCAGCAGGAGAGGGTCTTTAAACACAGATACGCAGTATTTT. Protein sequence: CASRRGSLNTDTQYF.

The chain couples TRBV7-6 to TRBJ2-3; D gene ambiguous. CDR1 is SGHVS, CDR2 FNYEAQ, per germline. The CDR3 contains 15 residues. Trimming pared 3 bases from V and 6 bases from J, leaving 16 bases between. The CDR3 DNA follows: TGTGCCAGCAGCTTTACCTCGGGTCGAGCGGATACGCAGTATTTT. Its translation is CASSFTSGRADTQYF.

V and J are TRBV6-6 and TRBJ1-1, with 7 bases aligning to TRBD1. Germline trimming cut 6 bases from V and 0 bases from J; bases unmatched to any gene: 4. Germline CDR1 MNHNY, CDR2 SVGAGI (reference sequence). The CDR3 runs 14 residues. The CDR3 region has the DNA TGTGCCAGCAGCGTGGACAGGATGAACACTGAAGCTTTCTTT. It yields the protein CASSVDRMNTEAFF.